The 23 T cell receptor beta chains given below trace back to one sample, sequenced in a study of blood T cell repertoires in COVID-19. Method: immunoSEQ multiplex PCR; TCRdb's copy keeps in-frame clones and lacks some. The sample shows some 240,000 clones, around 80% of them seen only once. Material for sequencing was peripheral blood. Receptors were obtained from an older woman with acute or convalescent COVID-19.

The gene calls are TRBV10-1 and TRBJ2-3; the D gene is possibly TRBD2 (7 bases). The length of the CDR3 is 14 residues. Trimming left V 3 bases short and J 5 bases short, with 12 bases between. Germline values: CDR1 WNHNN, CDR2 SYGVQD (reference sequence). In DNA form, the CDR3 reads TGCGCCAGCAGTGACGAGGGGGGGAAAGATACGCAGTATTTT. Translated, it gives CASSDEGGKDTQYF.

The rearrangement uses TRBV9 and TRBJ2-5, with D maybe TRBD1 (6 bases). This CDR3 has 12 residues. V lost 4 bases, J lost 3 bases, and 7 bases lay in between. Germline V gene lookup returns CDR1 SGDLS and CDR2 YYNGEE. This CDR3 is CASSRTEETQYF. CDR3 in DNA: TGTGCCAGCAGCCGGACAGAAGAGACCCAGTACTTC.

The J gene is TRBJ2-1, the V gene TRBV3-1 (or the pseudogene TRBV3-2); no firm D call. Trimming removed 3 bases at V and 5 bases at J, with 5 bases between. CDR1 is LGHDT and CDR2 is YNNKEL in the germline V gene (reference sequence). The CDR3 is 12 residues long. The CDR3 loop reads CASSQVDNEQFF. The CDR3 DNA is TGTGCCAGCAGCCAGGTAGACAATGAGCAGTTCTTC.

This clone was counted a single time. V and J are TRBV5-1 and TRBJ2-5; maybe TRBD2 (6 bases). V shed 0 bases and J shed 3 bases, with 9 bases lying between them. Germline-derived CDR1 and CDR2 are SGHRS and YFSETQ. CDR3 length: 14 residues. The CDR3 DNA is TGCGCCAGCAGCTTGGCGTCGGGGGAAGAGACCCAGTACTTC. It yields the protein CASSLASGEETQYF.

The chain combines TRBV11-2 with TRBJ1-1; the D gene is possibly TRBD1 (5 bases). Germline CDR1 and CDR2: SGHAT and FQNNGV. The V end lost 5 bases, the J end lost 2 bases, and 12 bases lay between the germline ends. This CDR3 comprises 14 residues. The CDR3 coding sequence is TGTGCCAGCAGCCTAATGGGGGGAAACACTGAAGCTTTCTTT. Translating it yields CASSLMGGNTEAFF.

The V call is TRBV6-5, the J call TRBJ1-2; no reliable D call. The CDR3 runs to 13 residues. From germline, CDR1 is MNHEY and CDR2 SVGAGI. Between the trimmed V and J ends, which lost 0 bases and 5 bases, there was a span of 7 bases. CDR3 sequence (DNA): TGTGCCAGCAGTTACTCGGCCTTTTATGGCTACACCTTC. Protein: CASSYSAFYGYTF.

This clone has just a few counts. The chain links TRBV7-8 to TRBJ2-7; TRBD2 might be the D (5 bases). Germline loops: CDR1 SGHVS, CDR2 FQNEAQ. The ends were cut back, 2 bases at V and 2 bases at J, with 10 bases in the middle. The CDR3 sequence is 14 residues long. CDR3 protein: CASSLPPLAYEQYF. Written as DNA, the CDR3 is TGTGCCAGCAGCTTACCCCCACTAGCCTACGAGCAGTACTTC.

This chain uses TRBV2 with TRBJ1-5; D not resolved. Trimming cost V 4 bases and J 2 bases, with 9 bases left between them. The CDR3 has 14 residues. The germline V gene has CDR1 SNHLY and CDR2 FYNNEI. CDR3: CASSVLVGNQPQHF. The DNA for the CDR3 is TGTGCCAGCAGTGTACTGGTGGGCAATCAGCCCCAGCATTTT.

V usage is TRBV11-2 and J usage is TRBJ2-1; D ambiguous. Per the germline V gene, CDR1 is SGHAT and CDR2 is FQNNGV. The CDR3 has 14 amino acids. V lost 5 bases and J 4 bases, leaving 12 bases between the germline ends. The CDR3 is CASSLPQKYNEQFF. CDR3 bases: TGTGCCAGCAGCCTCCCCCAGAAGTACAATGAGCAGTTCTTC.

This chain uses TRBV5-1 with TRBJ2-3; possible D gene TRBD2, 7 bases. The CDR3 runs 14 residues. V shed 5 bases and J shed 5 bases, with 15 bases lying between them. CDR1 is SGHRS and CDR2 is YFSETQ in the germline V gene. The CDR3 protein is CASRKGGKEDTQYF. CDR3 DNA: TGCGCCAGCAGAAAGGGGGGGAAGGAAGATACGCAGTATTTT.

The genes are TRBV10-3 and TRBJ2-7, with D tentatively TRBD2 (5 bases). Germline V CDR1 and CDR2: ENHRY, SYGVKD. The CDR3 sequence is 12 residues long. V lost 2 bases, J lost 5 bases, and 7 bases lay in between. The CDR3 coding sequence is TGTGCCATCAGTGAGACGGGGAACGAGCAGTACTTC. Translated, it gives CAISETGNEQYF.

This clone appeared a few times. The chain carries TRBV7-8 and TRBJ1-2, with 12 bases lining up with TRBD1. With 4 bases clipped from V and 7 bases from J, the junction kept 4 bases outside the gene matches. This CDR3 comprises 14 residues. Germline V gene data show CDR1 as SGHVS and CDR2 as FQNEAQ. The CDR3 DNA is TGTGCCAGCAGCTCGGGACAGGGGGCGCGTGGCTACACCTTC. Amino acid sequence: CASSSGQGARGYTF.

V usage is TRBV25-1 and J usage is TRBJ1-1; no definite D call. CDR1 and CDR2 from the germline V gene are MGHDK and SYGVNS. V shed 8 bases and J shed 0 bases, with 10 bases lying between them. This CDR3 region has 13 residues. Here the CDR3 reads CASSSGLNTEAFF. In DNA form, the CDR3 reads TGTGCCAGCTCCTCAGGTTTGAACACTGAAGCTTTCTTT. The entire variable domain, with the rest obtained from reference TRBV25-1 and TRBJ1-1, is as follows: EADIYQTPRYLVIGTGKKITLECSQTMGHDKMYWYQQDPGMELHLIHYSYGVNSTEKGDLSSESTVSRIRTEHFPLTLESARPSHTSQYLCASSSGLNTEAFFGQGTRLTVV.

The chain employs TRBV11-3 and TRBJ2-5; D is perhaps TRBD2 (5 bases). V lost 1 base and J 6 bases, leaving 18 bases between the germline ends. CDR3 length: 16 residues. The germline CDR1 and CDR2 sequences are SGHNT and YENEEA. The CDR3: CASSLGGVGMGKTQYF. The CDR3 nucleotides read TGTGCCAGCAGCTTAGGAGGTGTCGGGATGGGAAAGACCCAGTACTTC.

This clone has a handful of counts. The chain is built from TRBV2 and TRBJ2-7; a possible D gene is TRBD1 (5 bases). Trimming left V 6 bases short and J 2 bases short, with 8 bases between. Germline V CDR1 and CDR2: SNHLY, FYNNEI. This CDR3 is built from 12 residues. The CDR3 DNA is TGTGCCAGCAGCTCAGGGCCCTACGAGCAGTACTTC. It specifies CASSSGPYEQYF.

The V gene is TRBV24-1, the J gene TRBJ2-3; 8 bases map to TRBD1. With V trimmed by 4 bases and J by 2 bases, 10 bases remained unmatched. Germline V lookup: CDR1 KGHDR, CDR2 SFDVKD. This CDR3 spans 17 amino acids. The CDR3 sequence is CATSDPDRAGNTDTQYF. In DNA, the CDR3 is TGTGCCACCAGTGACCCGGACAGGGCGGGAAACACAGATACGCAGTATTTT.

The sample holds one count of this clone. The CDR3 DNA follows: TGTGCCAGCAGCCGAGACAGGGGGAACACTGAAGCTTTCTTT. This codes for CASSRDRGNTEAFF. This chain uses TRBV7-9 with TRBJ1-1; TRBD1 matches at 8 bases. V gave up 5 bases and J gave up 1 base; unmatched junction bases: 3. Looked up from germline, CDR1 is SEHNR and CDR2 is FQNEAQ (reference sequence). The CDR3 length is 14 residues. The full variable domain, completed using reference TRBV7-9 and TRBJ1-1, is DTGVSQNPRHKITKRGQNVTFRCDPISEHNRLYWYRQTLGQGPEFLTYFQNEAQLEKSRLLSDRFSAERPKGSFSTLEIQRTEQGDSAMYLCASSRDRGNTEAFFGQGTRLTVV.

The rearrangement joins TRBV7-2 to TRBJ2-7; 8 bases are shared with TRBD2. The junction had 10 bases not matched to a gene; V was cut back by 3 bases and J by 3 bases. This CDR3 is built from 16 residues. Germline CDR1 reads SGHTA; CDR2 reads FQGNSA. CDR3 bases: TGTGCCAGCAGCTTTAACGGGGGGGGAAAAGGCTACGAGCAGTACTTC. Protein: CASSFNGGGKGYEQYF.

V usage is TRBV9 and J usage is TRBJ1-3; the D is unclear. Between the trimmed V and J ends, which lost 0 bases and 2 bases, there was a span of 9 bases. CDR1 SGDLS and CDR2 YYNGEE come from the germline V gene. The CDR3 has 15 residues. The CDR3 here is CASSVDSGTGNTIYF. The CDR3 DNA reads as TGTGCCAGCAGCGTAGATTCCGGGACTGGAAACACCATATATTTT.

The CDR3 loop reads CSAFWPYQETQYF. In DNA form, the CDR3 reads TGCAGCGCCTTCTGGCCCTACCAAGAGACCCAGTACTTC. The rearrangement links TRBV29-1 to TRBJ2-5; no clear D gene. Trimming pared 7 bases from V and 0 bases from J, leaving 12 bases between. CDR3 length: 13 residues. Per germline, CDR1 SQVTM and CDR2 ANQGSEA.

The chain links TRBV7-9 to TRBJ2-6, with a possible D match to TRBD1 (5 bases). Germline V gives CDR1 SEHNR, CDR2 FQNEAQ (reference sequence). V shed 4 bases and J shed 1 base, with 11 bases lying between them. The CDR3 is 16 amino acids. CDR3 region: CASSSLKGSGANVLTF. The CDR3 DNA reads as TGTGCCAGCAGCTCCTTAAAGGGGTCTGGGGCCAACGTCCTGACTTTC.

This clone has only a few counts. V is TRBV4-1 and J is TRBJ1-2; D is uncertain. V was clipped by 0 bases and J by 7 bases, with 6 bases between them. This CDR3 comprises 12 residues. Germline lookup yields CDR1 MGHRA and CDR2 YSYEKL. The CDR3: CASSQEYGGYTF. CDR3 coding DNA: TGCGCCAGCAGCCAAGAGTACGGTGGCTACACCTTC.

The chain links TRBV4-2 to TRBJ1-1; D unclear. Trimming stripped 0 bases from V and 4 bases from J, with 9 bases between. This CDR3 region has 14 residues. Looked up from germline, CDR1 is LGHNA and CDR2 is YNFKEQ. The CDR3 nucleotides are TGTGCCAGCAGCCAAGAGGTATCGGGCACTGAAGCTTTCTTT. This gives the protein CASSQEVSGTEAFF.